The next 25 T cell receptor beta chains were all read from a single sample in a study of T cell responses to AZD1222 COVID-19 vaccine. Sequencing used immunoSEQ multiplex PCR; TCRdb keeps in-frame clones, though not all of them. The data contain 100,000 to 150,000 clones, 80% to 90% of them singletons. Sequencing was performed on peripheral blood, taken on day 0 of AZD1222 vaccination. These receptor sequences come from an adult in good health.

The chain is built from TRBV6-5 and TRBJ1-5; possible D gene TRBD1, 6 bases. Per germline, CDR1 MNHEY and CDR2 SVGAGI. The V and J ends lost 6 bases and 0 bases respectively, with 12 bases between them. The CDR3 totals 15 residues. As DNA, the CDR3 is TGTGCCAGCAGCCGAGGACAGTTTAGCAATCAGCCCCAGCATTTT. This sequence encodes CASSRGQFSNQPQHF.

The rearrangement joins TRBV6-2 or TRBV6-3 to TRBJ1-2; TRBD1 is a possible D gene (5 bases). This CDR3 has 13 residues. Trimming stripped 5 bases from V and 8 bases from J, with 15 bases between. Looked up from germline, CDR1 is MNHEY and CDR2 is SVGEGT. The CDR3 nucleotides are TGTGCCAGCAGTGCGGGACGGCGGGAAGGCTACACCTTC. Translating it yields CASSAGRREGYTF.

J is TRBJ2-5 and V is TRBV7-6; 7 nucleotides agree with TRBD1. The CDR3 length is 16 residues. The J segment lost 1 base and the V segment lost 5 bases, leaving 10 bases of the junction unmatched. Germline V lookup: CDR1 SGHVS, CDR2 FNYEAQ. The CDR3 here is CASSGRDSVAQETQYF. In DNA, the CDR3 is TGTGCCAGCAGCGGACGGGACAGCGTCGCCCAAGAGACCCAGTACTTC.

The V gene is TRBV5-4, the J gene TRBJ2-1, with D maybe TRBD2 (5 bases). The CDR3 is made up of 14 amino acids. Per the germline V gene, CDR1 is SGHNT and CDR2 is YYREEE (reference sequence). The V gene lost 2 bases and the J gene lost 0 bases, with 6 bases spanning the gap. CDR3 sequence: CASSFRDSYNEQFF. The CDR3 DNA reads TGTGCCAGCAGCTTCCGGGACTCCTACAATGAGCAGTTCTTC.

This clone was recorded once. The genes are TRBV4-3 and TRBJ2-7; possibly TRBD1 for D (5 bases). In germline, CDR1 is LGHNA, CDR2 YSLEER. The CDR3 loop spans 12 amino acids. V shed 4 bases and J shed 3 bases, with 7 bases lying between them. Here the CDR3 reads CASSPRGYEQYF. The CDR3, as DNA: TGCGCCAGCAGCCCTAGGGGCTACGAGCAGTACTTC.

The chain uses TRBV6-1 and TRBJ2-7; the D gene is possibly TRBD2 (5 bases). V shed 2 bases and J shed 4 bases, with 15 bases lying between them. This CDR3 has 15 amino acids. Looked up from germline, CDR1 is MNHNS and CDR2 is SASEGT. The CDR3 coding sequence is TGTGCCAGCAGTGAACTGTACGGGGTCTTATACGAGCAGTACTTC. It translates to CASSELYGVLYEQYF.

The chain employs TRBV7-2 and TRBJ1-1, with TRBD1 as a possible D gene (6 bases). Germline V gene sequence: CDR1 SGHTA, CDR2 FQGNSA. CDR3 length: 15 residues. With 5 bases removed from V and 4 bases from J, the gap between germline ends came to 17 bases. The CDR3 sequence: CASSPPRGGGTEAFF. The CDR3 DNA follows: TGTGCCAGCAGCCCTCCCCGGGGAGGGGGCACTGAAGCTTTCTTT.

CDR3 in DNA: TGTGCCAGCAGCCGACAGGAGAGGAACACTGAAGCTTTCTTT. Encoded protein: CASSRQERNTEAFF. V usage is TRBV7-8 and J usage is TRBJ1-1; tentatively, D is TRBD1 (6 bases). The CDR3 runs to 14 residues. Per the germline V gene, CDR1 is SGHVS and CDR2 is FQNEAQ. The V gene lost 5 bases and the J gene lost 1 base, with 11 bases spanning the gap. The variable domain in full, completed from reference TRBV7-8 and TRBJ1-1, reads GAGVSQSPRYKVAKRGQDVALRCDPISGHVSLFWYQQALGQGPEFLTYFQNEAQLDKSGLPSDRFFAERPEGSVSTLKIQRTQQEDSAVYLCASSRQERNTEAFFGQGTRLTVV.

The V gene is TRBV30, the J gene TRBJ1-5; 9 nucleotides line up with TRBD1. Germline V gene data show CDR1 as GTSNPN and CDR2 as SVGIG (reference sequence). Trimming at V came to 2 bases and at J to 5 bases, leaving 4 bases not matched to a gene. The CDR3 has 14 amino acids. CDR3 sequence reads: CAWSTGGDYQPQHF. The CDR3 nucleotides are TGTGCCTGGAGTACAGGGGGCGACTATCAGCCCCAGCATTTT.

The chain carries TRBV27 and TRBJ2-7, with D uncertain. Trimming cost V 5 bases and J 3 bases, with 11 bases left between them. The CDR3 loop spans 13 amino acids. Germline V gene sequence: CDR1 MNHEY, CDR2 SMNVEV (reference sequence). The CDR3 region has the DNA TGTGCCAGCAGTCCCATCGACGGCTACGAGCAGTACTTC. Protein product: CASSPIDGYEQYF.

The chain has TRBV27 and TRBJ2-1, with D perhaps TRBD1 (6 bases). V gave up 2 bases and J gave up 4 bases, with 9 bases separating them. CDR3 size: 14 residues. Germline CDR1 is MNHEY and CDR2 is SMNVEV (reference sequence). Written as DNA, the CDR3 is TGTGCCAGCAGTTTAAGAGGGACATACAATGAGCAGTTCTTC. Amino acid sequence: CASSLRGTYNEQFF.

This chain joins TRBV18 and TRBJ2-5, with D maybe TRBD1 (6 bases). The germline V and J ends were trimmed by 5 bases and 2 bases, with 9 bases remaining between them. The CDR3 spans 13 residues. Looked up from germline, CDR1 is KGHSH and CDR2 is LQKENI. CDR3 DNA: TGTGCCAGCTCATTGGACAGACAAGAGACCCAGTACTTC. As protein: CASSLDRQETQYF. The variable domain in full, with the rest retrieved from reference TRBV18 and TRBJ2-5, is NAGVMQNPRHLVRRRGQEARLRCSPMKGHSHVYWYRQLPEEGLKFMVYLQKENIIDESGMPKERFSAEFPKEGPSILRIQQVVRGDSAAYFCASSLDRQETQYFGPGTRLLVL.

V usage is TRBV10-3 and J usage is TRBJ2-7; 9 nucleotides match TRBD1. This CDR3 is built from 14 residues. Trimming at V came to 5 bases and at J to 5 bases, leaving 7 bases not matched to a gene. CDR1 and CDR2 from the germline V gene are ENHRY and SYGVKD. CDR3 sequence: CAISRTGVTNEQYF. The CDR3 nucleotides are TGTGCCATCAGTCGGACAGGGGTGACCAACGAGCAGTACTTC.

The chain is built from TRBV13 and TRBJ2-7; TRBD1 is a possible D gene (5 bases). The V gene's germline CDR1 is PRHDT and CDR2 FYEKMQ (reference sequence). The germline V and J ends were trimmed by 5 bases and 2 bases, with 7 bases remaining between them. The length of the CDR3 is 12 residues. The CDR3 is CASSLRAYEQYF. CDR3 nucleotide sequence: TGTGCCAGCAGCCTCAGGGCCTACGAGCAGTACTTC.

The DNA of the CDR3 is TGTGCTAGTGGTTTGGTACGGACAGAGGCCCGGGGGACTGAAGCTTTCTTT. Its translation is CASGLVRTEARGTEAFF. The V and J genes are TRBV12-5 and TRBJ1-1; perhaps TRBD1 as D (6 bases). Trimming stripped 0 bases from V and 5 bases from J, with 19 bases between. CDR1 and CDR2 from the germline V gene are LGHNT and FRNRAP. CDR3 length: 17 residues.

This clone was picked up one time. The chain has TRBV24-1 and TRBJ2-7; perhaps TRBD2 as D (6 bases). Between the trimmed V and J ends, which lost 3 bases and 2 bases, there was a span of 10 bases. The CDR3 contains 14 residues. Looked up from germline, CDR1 is KGHDR and CDR2 is SFDVKD. CDR3: CATSDRREAYEQYF. CDR3 bases: TGTGCCACCAGTGATAGGAGGGAGGCCTACGAGCAGTACTTC.

This chain joins TRBV5-1 and TRBJ2-2; a possible D gene is TRBD1 (5 bases). Between the trimmed V and J ends, which lost 2 bases and 0 bases, there was a span of 5 bases. CDR1 and CDR2 from the germline V gene are SGHRS and YFSETQ. The CDR3 has 14 residues. CDR3 amino acids: CASSLGANTGELFF. The CDR3 nucleotides are TGCGCCAGCAGCTTAGGGGCGAACACCGGGGAGCTGTTTTTT.

The chain is built from TRBV7-9 and TRBJ2-6, with D unresolved. CDR3 length equals 16 residues. Trimming took off 1 base at V and 0 bases at J, with 7 bases between the two ends. CDR1 and CDR2 from the germline V gene are SEHNR and FQNEAQ (reference sequence). The CDR3 loop is CASSLGAVSGANVLTF. The CDR3 DNA sequence: TGTGCCAGCAGCTTAGGGGCAGTCTCTGGGGCCAACGTCCTGACTTTC.

For the CDR3, the DNA is TGTGCCAGCAGCCAAAGTGCCGGGGAGCTGTTTTTT. Translating it yields CASSQSAGELFF. This sequence joins TRBV3-1 (or the pseudogene TRBV3-2) and TRBJ2-2; D ambiguous. Germline assignment: CDR1 LGHDT and CDR2 YNNKEL (reference sequence). Trimming left V 2 bases short and J 6 bases short, with 4 bases between. The CDR3 length is 12 residues.

The chain joins TRBV2 to TRBJ2-3; D might be TRBD1 (6 bases). Between the trimmed V and J ends, which lost 5 bases and 0 bases, there was a span of 9 bases. The CDR3 extends over 14 amino acids. The germline V gene encodes CDR1 SNHLY and CDR2 FYNNEI. The CDR3 region has the DNA TGTGCCAGCAGTTTCACAGGGAGCACAGATACGCAGTATTTT. As protein: CASSFTGSTDTQYF.

The chain recombines TRBV7-8 with TRBJ2-2; D unresolved. CDR3 size: 13 residues. V was trimmed by 1 base and J by 1 base, leaving 1 base between them. From germline, CDR1 is SGHVS and CDR2 FQNEAQ. The CDR3 sequence is CASSLGNTGELFF. The CDR3 DNA is TGTGCCAGCAGCTTAGGGAACACCGGGGAGCTGTTTTTT.

The chain is built from TRBV13 and TRBJ2-6; D not resolved. The V end was cut by 5 bases, the J end by 0 bases, with 11 bases between. The V gene's germline CDR1 is PRHDT and CDR2 FYEKMQ (reference sequence). CDR3 length equals 16 residues. The CDR3 spells CASSPNYFSGANVLTF. The CDR3, as DNA: TGTGCCAGCAGCCCCAACTACTTCTCTGGGGCCAACGTCCTGACTTTC.

This clone showed up just a few times. This chain uses TRBV11-1 with TRBJ2-5, with no clear D. The germline gives CDR1 SGHAT, CDR2 FQDESV (reference sequence). The V end was cut by 1 base, the J end by 1 base, with 7 bases between. The CDR3 totals 14 residues. CDR3 loop: CASSLDRTQETQYF. As DNA, the CDR3 is TGTGCCAGCAGCTTAGATAGGACCCAAGAGACCCAGTACTTC.

The chain joins TRBV3-1 (or the pseudogene TRBV3-2) to TRBJ1-6; D uncertain. V lost 4 bases and J 0 bases, leaving 10 bases between the germline ends. The CDR3 loop spans 16 amino acids. From germline, CDR1 is LGHDT and CDR2 YNNKEL (reference sequence). DNA for the CDR3: TGTGCCAGCAGCCCGGACCACGGCTCCTATAATTCACCCCTCCACTTT. This gives the protein CASSPDHGSYNSPLHF.

This sequence joins TRBV5-5 and TRBJ1-4, with 9 bases aligning to TRBD1. J gave up 6 bases and V 4 bases, and 4 bases lay outside the gene matches. The CDR3 has 14 amino acids. The germline V gene encodes CDR1 SGHKS and CDR2 YYEKEE (reference sequence). The CDR3 is CASSPGTGYEKLFF. CDR3 bases: TGTGCCAGCAGCCCCGGGACAGGGTATGAAAAACTGTTTTTT.